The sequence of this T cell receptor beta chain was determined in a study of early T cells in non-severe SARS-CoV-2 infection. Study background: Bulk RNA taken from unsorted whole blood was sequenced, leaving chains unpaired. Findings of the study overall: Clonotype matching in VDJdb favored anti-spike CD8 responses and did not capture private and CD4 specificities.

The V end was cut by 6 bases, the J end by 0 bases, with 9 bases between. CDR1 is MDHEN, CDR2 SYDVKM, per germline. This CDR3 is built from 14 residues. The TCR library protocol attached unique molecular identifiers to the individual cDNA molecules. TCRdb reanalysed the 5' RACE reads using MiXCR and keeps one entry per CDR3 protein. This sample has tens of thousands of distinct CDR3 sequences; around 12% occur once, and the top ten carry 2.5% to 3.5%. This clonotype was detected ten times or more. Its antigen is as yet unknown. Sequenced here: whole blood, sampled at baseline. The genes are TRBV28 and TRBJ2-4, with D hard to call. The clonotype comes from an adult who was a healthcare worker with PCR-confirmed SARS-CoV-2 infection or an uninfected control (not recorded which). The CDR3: CASRAFLAKNIQYF. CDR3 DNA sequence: TGTGCCAGCAGGGCCTTCTTAGCCAAAAACATTCAGTACTTC.